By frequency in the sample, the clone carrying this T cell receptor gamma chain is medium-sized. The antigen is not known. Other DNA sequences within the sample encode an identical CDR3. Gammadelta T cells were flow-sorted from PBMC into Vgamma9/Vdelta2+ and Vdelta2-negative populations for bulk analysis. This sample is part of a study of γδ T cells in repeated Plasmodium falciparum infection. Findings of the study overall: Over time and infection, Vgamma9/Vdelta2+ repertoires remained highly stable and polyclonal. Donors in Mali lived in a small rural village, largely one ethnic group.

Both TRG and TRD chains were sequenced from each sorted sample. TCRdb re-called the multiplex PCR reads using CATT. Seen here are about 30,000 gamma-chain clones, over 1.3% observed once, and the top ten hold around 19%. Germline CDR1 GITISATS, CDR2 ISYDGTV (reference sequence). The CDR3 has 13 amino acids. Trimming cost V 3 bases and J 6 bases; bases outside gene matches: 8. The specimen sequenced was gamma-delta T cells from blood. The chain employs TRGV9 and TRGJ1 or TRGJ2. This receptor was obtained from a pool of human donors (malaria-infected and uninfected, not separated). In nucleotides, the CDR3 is TGTGCCTTGTGGGAGTCTAGTGGTTATAAGAAACTCTTT. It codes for CALWESSGYKKLF.